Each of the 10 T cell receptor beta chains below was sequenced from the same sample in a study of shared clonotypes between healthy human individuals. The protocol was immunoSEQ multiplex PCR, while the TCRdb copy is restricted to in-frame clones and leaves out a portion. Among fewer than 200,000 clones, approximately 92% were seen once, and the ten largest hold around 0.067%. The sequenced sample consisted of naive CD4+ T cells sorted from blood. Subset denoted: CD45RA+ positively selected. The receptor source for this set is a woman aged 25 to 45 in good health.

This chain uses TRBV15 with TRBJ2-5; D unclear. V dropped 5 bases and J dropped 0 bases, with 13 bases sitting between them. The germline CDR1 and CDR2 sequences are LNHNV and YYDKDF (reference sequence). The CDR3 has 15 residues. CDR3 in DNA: TGTGCCACCAGCCGGTGGCTGGGGTACCAAGAGACCCAGTACTTC. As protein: CATSRWLGYQETQYF.

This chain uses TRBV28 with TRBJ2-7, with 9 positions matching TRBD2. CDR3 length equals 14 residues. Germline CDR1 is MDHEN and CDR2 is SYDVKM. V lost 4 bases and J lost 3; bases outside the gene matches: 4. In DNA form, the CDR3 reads TGTGCCAGCAGTTCTAGCGGGACAAACTACGAGCAGTACTTC. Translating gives CASSSSGTNYEQYF.

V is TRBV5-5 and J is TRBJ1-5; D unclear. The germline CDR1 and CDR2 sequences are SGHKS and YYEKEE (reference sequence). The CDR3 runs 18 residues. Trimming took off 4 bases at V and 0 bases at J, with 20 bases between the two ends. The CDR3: CASSPPGPKSDSNQPQHF. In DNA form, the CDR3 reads TGTGCCAGCAGCCCCCCCGGACCGAAGTCCGATAGCAATCAGCCCCAGCATTTT.

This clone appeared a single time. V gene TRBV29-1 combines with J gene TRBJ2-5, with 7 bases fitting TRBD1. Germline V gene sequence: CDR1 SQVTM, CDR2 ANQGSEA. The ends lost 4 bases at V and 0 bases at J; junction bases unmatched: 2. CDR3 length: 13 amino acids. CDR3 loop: CSVAGTDQETQYF. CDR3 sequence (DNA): TGCAGCGTTGCGGGGACAGACCAAGAGACCCAGTACTTC.

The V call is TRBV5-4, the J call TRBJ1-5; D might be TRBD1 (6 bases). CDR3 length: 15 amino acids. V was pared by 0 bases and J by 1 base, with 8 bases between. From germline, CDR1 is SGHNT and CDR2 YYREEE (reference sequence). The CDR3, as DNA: TGTGCCAGCAGCTTGGGAGGACAGAGCAATCAGCCCCAGCATTTT. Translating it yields CASSLGGQSNQPQHF. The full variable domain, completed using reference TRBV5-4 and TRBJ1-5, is ETGVTQSPTHLIKTRGQQVTLRCSSQSGHNTVSWYQQALGQGPQFIFQYYREEENGRGNFPPRFSGLQFPNYSSELNVNALELDDSALYLCASSLGGQSNQPQHFGDGTRLSIL.

This CDR3 is CASSSPLGSGSSYEQYF. Written as DNA, the CDR3 is TGTGCCAGCAGCTCTCCCCTTGGTAGCGGGAGCTCCTACGAGCAGTACTTC. The chain couples TRBV7-9 to TRBJ2-7, with 9 bases fitting TRBD2. This CDR3 comprises 17 residues. J lost 0 bases, V lost 4 bases, and 10 bases had no gene match. CDR1 and CDR2 (germline): SEHNR, FQNEAQ (reference sequence). The entire variable domain, with the rest obtained from reference TRBV7-9 and TRBJ2-7, is as follows: DTGVSQNPRHKITKRGQNVTFRCDPISEHNRLYWYRQTLGQGPEFLTYFQNEAQLEKSRLLSDRFSAERPKGSFSTLEIQRTEQGDSAMYLCASSSPLGSGSSYEQYFGPGTRLTVT.

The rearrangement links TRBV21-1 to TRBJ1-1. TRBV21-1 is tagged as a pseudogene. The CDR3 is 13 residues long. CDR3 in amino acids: CASSPEWGTEAFF. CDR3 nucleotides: TGTGCCAGCAGCCCTGAATGGGGCACTGAAGCTTTCTTT.

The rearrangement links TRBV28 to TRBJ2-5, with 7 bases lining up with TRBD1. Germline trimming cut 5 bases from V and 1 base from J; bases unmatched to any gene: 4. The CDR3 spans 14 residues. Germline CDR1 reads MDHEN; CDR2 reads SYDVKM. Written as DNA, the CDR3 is TGTGCCAGCAGTACCACAGGGGCCCAAGAGACCCAGTACTTC. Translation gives CASSTTGAQETQYF.

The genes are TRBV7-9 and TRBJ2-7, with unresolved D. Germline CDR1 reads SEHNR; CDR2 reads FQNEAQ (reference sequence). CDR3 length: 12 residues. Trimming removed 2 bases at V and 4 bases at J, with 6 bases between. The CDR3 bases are TGTGCCAGCAGCTTACAGCCTTACGAGCAGTACTTC. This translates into CASSLQPYEQYF.

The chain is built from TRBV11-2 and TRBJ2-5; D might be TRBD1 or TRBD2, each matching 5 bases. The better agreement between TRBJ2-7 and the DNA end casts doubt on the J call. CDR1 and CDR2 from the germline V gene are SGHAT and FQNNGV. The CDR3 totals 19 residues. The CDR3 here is CASSRKSFTGTSVPYEQYF. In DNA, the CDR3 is TGTGCCAGCAGCCGTAAGAGCTTTACCGGGACCTCGGTCCCCTACGAGCAGTACTTC.